Listed here are 19 T cell receptor beta chains from one sample, sequenced in a study of blood T cell repertoires in COVID-19. The protocol was immunoSEQ multiplex PCR, while the TCRdb copy is restricted to in-frame clones and leaves out a portion. Among about 240,000 clones listed, approximately 80% were seen once. The material sequenced was peripheral blood. Receptors originate from a man aged 25 to 45 who had recovered from COVID-19.

In regard to this clone: The same CDR3 is also encoded by other DNA sequences in this sample. The chain has TRBV5-4 and TRBJ1-1; 9 positions agree with TRBD1. The CDR3 has 14 amino acids. V shed 5 bases and J 2 bases; nucleotides not matched to a gene: 4. The germline gives CDR1 SGHNT, CDR2 YYREEE (reference sequence). The CDR3 reads CASSLQGANTEAFF. In DNA, the CDR3 is TGTGCCAGCAGTTTACAGGGGGCAAACACTGAAGCTTTCTTT. Filled out from reference TRBV5-4 and TRBJ1-1, the complete variable domain reads ETGVTQSPTHLIKTRGQQVTLRCSSQSGHNTVSWYQQALGQGPQFIFQYYREEENGRGNFPPRFSGLQFPNYSSELNVNALELDDSALYLCASSLQGANTEAFFGQGTRLTVV.

The gene calls are TRBV7-3 and TRBJ2-3; 8 bases align to TRBD2. CDR1 is SGHTA, CDR2 FQGTGA, per germline. There are 16 residues in the CDR3. Unmatched junction bases numbered 6, after V lost 3 bases and J lost 1 base. The CDR3 sequence is CASSLTGGQGTDTQYF. The CDR3 coding sequence is TGTGCCAGCAGCTTGACGGGGGGGCAGGGCACAGATACGCAGTATTTT.

The CDR3 DNA sequence: TGTGCCAGCACCCGGGCGGGACAGGGAAACACCATATATTTT. Protein sequence: CASTRAGQGNTIYF. The chain links TRBV7-9 to TRBJ1-3; 7 nucleotides align to TRBD1. The CDR3 extends over 14 amino acids. J was trimmed by 4 bases and V by 7 bases; bases with no gene match: 7. Germline V gene sequence: CDR1 SEHNR, CDR2 FQNEAQ (reference sequence).

This clone was observed a handful of times. The chain combines TRBV3-1 (or the pseudogene TRBV3-2) with TRBJ2-7; maybe TRBD2 (5 bases). Trimming took off 4 bases at V and 4 bases at J, with 8 bases between the two ends. The length of the CDR3 is 12 residues. Germline values: CDR1 LGHDT, CDR2 YNNKEL (reference sequence). This CDR3 is CASSRGEYEQYV. The CDR3 bases are TGTGCCAGCAGCCGTGGGGAGTACGAGCAGTACGTC.

The rearrangement joins TRBV10-2 to TRBJ2-3, with 9 bases lining up with TRBD2. The trim removed 2 bases at V and 4 bases at J, leaving 13 bases unmatched. Germline CDR1 is WSHSY and CDR2 is SAAADI. The CDR3 is 18 residues long. The CDR3 DNA is TGCGCCAGCAGTGAGGGTGTCGGCGGGGGGGCGGTAGCAGATACGCAGTATTTT. Translation: CASSEGVGGGAVADTQYF.

This chain connects TRBV4-1 to TRBJ1-2; the D gene is possibly TRBD1 (5 bases). This CDR3 is 15 amino acids long. Germline loops: CDR1 MGHRA, CDR2 YSYEKL. With 0 bases removed from V and 5 bases from J, the gap between germline ends came to 13 bases. The CDR3 bases are TGCGCCAGCAGCCAAGATATACTGACAGCTTATGGCTACACCTTC. It yields the protein CASSQDILTAYGYTF.

This chain joins TRBV7-3 and TRBJ2-3; 10 positions match TRBD2. The V segment lost 0 bases and the J segment 4 bases; nucleotides outside the gene matches: 10. CDR3 length: 18 residues. Per the germline V gene, CDR1 is SGHTA and CDR2 is FQGTGA. The CDR3: CASSLTDGLAGVPDTQYF. Here the CDR3 DNA reads TGTGCCAGCAGCTTAACCGACGGCCTAGCGGGGGTGCCAGATACGCAGTATTTT.

The chain has TRBV19 and TRBJ2-6; D is unresolved. Germline V gives CDR1 LNHDA, CDR2 SQIVND (reference sequence). Trimming shortened V by 1 base and J by 0 bases, and 7 bases separated the two germline ends. The CDR3 length is 16 residues. The CDR3 coding sequence is TGTGCCAGTAGTATAGGACGGAGCTCTGGGGCCAACGTCCTGACTTTC. Translated: CASSIGRSSGANVLTF. Supplemented by reference TRBV19 and TRBJ2-6, the full variable domain reads DGGITQSPKYLFRKEGQNVTLSCEQNLNHDAMYWYRQDPGQGLRLIYYSQIVNDFQKGDIAEGYSVSREKKESFPLTVTSAQKNPTAFYLCASSIGRSSGANVLTFGAGSRLTVL.

CDR3 loop: CASSLAVKGGYGYTF. CDR3 nucleotides: TGTGCCAGCAGCTTAGCCGTAAAGGGAGGCTATGGCTACACCTTC. The genes are TRBV7-8 and TRBJ1-2; D unresolved. There are 15 residues in the CDR3. The germline V gene encodes CDR1 SGHVS and CDR2 FQNEAQ. Trimming stripped 0 bases from V and 4 bases from J, with 12 bases between.

This rearrangement joins TRBV7-9 to TRBJ2-3; possible D gene TRBD1, 5 bases. CDR3 length equals 15 residues. The germline V and J ends were trimmed by 1 base and 5 bases, with 13 bases remaining between them. The germline V gene has CDR1 SEHNR and CDR2 FQNEAQ (reference sequence). The CDR3 DNA reads as TGTGCCAGCAGCTTAGGGGCAGGGTGGGAAGATACGCAGTATTTT. Encoded protein: CASSLGAGWEDTQYF.

The J gene is TRBJ1-1, the V gene TRBV27; D is possibly TRBD1 (5 bases). V lost 1 base and J 4 bases, leaving 22 bases between the germline ends. CDR1 MNHEY and CDR2 SMNVEV come from the germline V gene (reference sequence). CDR3 length: 18 amino acids. The CDR3 here is CASSLWGEGARAFTEAFF. The CDR3 nucleotides are TGTGCCAGCAGTTTATGGGGCGAAGGGGCTCGAGCTTTCACTGAAGCTTTCTTT.

V is TRBV2 and J is TRBJ1-2, with D uncertain. CDR1 is SNHLY, CDR2 FYNNEI, per germline. V was clipped by 3 bases and J by 13 bases, with 9 bases between them. The CDR3 runs to 10 residues. The CDR3 bases are TGTGCCAGCAGTGAGACATTGGCCACCTTC. This encodes CASSETLATF.

The chain combines TRBV5-6 with TRBJ2-7; D is possibly TRBD2 (5 bases). Germline V gene sequence: CDR1 SGHDT, CDR2 YYEEEE. V dropped 2 bases and J dropped 1 base, with 10 bases sitting between them. The CDR3 spans 14 residues. CDR3 DNA sequence: TGTGCCAGCAGCTTAGGAGGAGATTCCTACGAGCAGTACTTC. It translates to CASSLGGDSYEQYF.

V gene TRBV27 combines with J gene TRBJ2-5; perhaps TRBD2 as D (5 bases). The CDR3 extends over 15 amino acids. Germline assignment: CDR1 MNHEY and CDR2 SMNVEV (reference sequence). Trimming stripped 8 bases from V and 2 bases from J, with 18 bases between. The CDR3: CASSGGGRRQETQYF. The CDR3 nucleotides read TGTGCCAGCTCAGGAGGCGGCAGACGGCAAGAGACCCAGTACTTC.

The sample holds one count of this clone. This chain uses TRBV10-3 with TRBJ1-1; TRBD1 matches at 7 bases. The CDR3 sequence is 13 residues long. V trimming: 6 bases; J trimming: 4 bases; junction bases outside the gene matches: 5. Germline V gives CDR1 ENHRY, CDR2 SYGVKD. The CDR3 sequence is CAISDREVTEAFF. Written as DNA, the CDR3 is TGTGCCATCAGCGACAGGGAGGTCACTGAAGCTTTCTTT.

V gene TRBV5-4 combines with J gene TRBJ1-2; no clear D gene. CDR3 length equals 16 residues. Germline V CDR1 and CDR2: SGHNT, YYREEE (reference sequence). Deletions cut 0 bases from V and 4 bases from J, with 16 bases between. The CDR3: CASSLGPNGGSYGYTF. The CDR3 nucleotides are TGTGCCAGCAGCTTGGGCCCGAATGGAGGTTCCTATGGCTACACCTTC.

The chain couples TRBV27 to TRBJ2-5; 14 nucleotides align to TRBD2. This CDR3 contains 16 residues. Germline V gives CDR1 MNHEY, CDR2 SMNVEV (reference sequence). V lost 4 bases and J lost 5; bases outside the gene matches: 6. Here the CDR3 DNA reads TGTGCCAGCAGTTCGACTAGCGGGGGGGCGGGGGAGACCCAGTACTTC. As protein: CASSSTSGGAGETQYF.

V is TRBV19 and J is TRBJ1-2; D is uncertain. Germline V gene sequence: CDR1 LNHDA, CDR2 SQIVND (reference sequence). Trimming left V 6 bases short and J 0 bases short, with 17 bases between. CDR3 size: 16 residues. The CDR3 is CASSVVTHRANYGYTF. CDR3 bases: TGTGCCAGTAGCGTGGTCACTCACAGAGCTAACTATGGCTACACCTTC.

The V call is TRBV19, the J call TRBJ2-5, with a possible D match to TRBD1 (5 bases). V gave up 9 bases and J gave up 0 bases, with 11 bases separating them. CDR3 length: 13 amino acids. CDR1 is LNHDA, CDR2 SQIVND, per germline (reference sequence). The CDR3 nucleotides read TGTGCCAGCAAACAGGCATACCAAGAGACCCAGTACTTC. It is translated as CASKQAYQETQYF.